What follows are 24 T cell receptor beta chains derived from one specimen sequenced in a study of blood T cell repertoires in COVID-19. Method: immunoSEQ multiplex PCR; TCRdb's copy keeps in-frame clones and lacks some. Of about 74,000 clones in the sample, 88% were seen once. Material for sequencing was peripheral blood. The receptors come from a woman older than 75 with active or convalescent COVID-19.

J is TRBJ2-5 and V is TRBV4-1; D ambiguous. V lost 1 base to trimming and J lost 5 bases, with 2 bases between them. Germline CDR1 is MGHRA and CDR2 is YSYEKL. There are 11 residues in the CDR3. CDR3 DNA: TGCGCCAGCAGCCAAGCGGAGACCCAGTACTTC. It yields the protein CASSQAETQYF.

J is TRBJ1-5 and V is TRBV7-2; D unclear. Trimming cost V 2 bases and J 6 bases, with 5 bases left between them. CDR3 length equals 12 residues. Germline CDR1 and CDR2: SGHTA and FQGNSA. The CDR3 loop is CASSLRSQPQHF. CDR3 in DNA: TGTGCCAGCAGCTTAAGGAGTCAGCCCCAGCATTTT.

The chain carries TRBV4-2 and TRBJ1-1; TRBD1 aligns across 8 bases. There are 16 residues in the CDR3. V lost 5 bases and J lost 0; bases outside the gene matches: 8. Per germline, CDR1 LGHNA and CDR2 YNFKEQ. CDR3 DNA: TGTGCCAGCAGCTTGACACAGGGGGACCTGAACACTGAAGCTTTCTTT. This gives the protein CASSLTQGDLNTEAFF.

This chain links TRBV11-1 with TRBJ1-2; D is perhaps TRBD1 (6 bases). The CDR3 contains 14 residues. The V and J ends lost 3 bases and 6 bases respectively, with 14 bases between them. CDR1 SGHAT and CDR2 FQDESV come from the germline V gene (reference sequence). Here the CDR3 reads CASSLVGARHGYTF. CDR3 in DNA: TGTGCCAGCAGCTTGGTGGGGGCGCGTCATGGCTACACCTTC.

The rearrangement joins TRBV19 to TRBJ2-1, with TRBD2 matching over 8 bases. CDR1 and CDR2 from the germline V gene are LNHDA and SQIVND (reference sequence). V lost 4 bases to trimming and J lost 6 bases; unmatched junction nucleotides: 5. The CDR3 has 14 amino acids. The CDR3 spells CASSRAGGLNEQFF. CDR3 bases: TGTGCCAGTAGTAGGGCGGGGGGTCTCAATGAGCAGTTCTTC.

V usage is TRBV9 and J usage is TRBJ1-5; D gene uncertain. The germline V and J ends were trimmed by 0 bases and 0 bases, with 7 bases remaining between them. The CDR3 covers 15 residues. CDR1 and CDR2 (germline): SGDLS, YYNGEE. The CDR3 here is CASSVGRLSNQPQHF. The DNA of the CDR3 is TGTGCCAGCAGCGTAGGCAGGCTTAGCAATCAGCCCCAGCATTTT.

V is TRBV12-3 or TRBV12-4 and J is TRBJ1-5, with D possibly matching TRBD1 (6 bases). Trimming took 6 bases from V and 6 from J, leaving 12 bases between them. The CDR3 contains 13 residues. CDR3 sequence: CASRKDSLQPQHF. CDR3 DNA sequence: TGTGCCAGCAGAAAGGACAGCCTTCAGCCCCAGCATTTT.

The chain is built from TRBV5-1 and TRBJ2-5, with 10 bases lining up with TRBD1. The V gene end was trimmed by 0 bases and the J gene end by 4 bases; junction bases not matched to a gene: 0. Looked up from germline, CDR1 is SGHRS and CDR2 is YFSETQ. The CDR3 has 14 residues. The CDR3 region is CASSLGTGGETQYF. For the CDR3, the DNA is TGCGCCAGCAGCTTGGGGACAGGGGGAGAGACCCAGTACTTC.

This clone was detected only once. The J gene is TRBJ1-6, the V gene TRBV4-3; a weak D match, TRBD1 (6 bases). The CDR3 contains 17 residues. CDR1 LGHNA and CDR2 YSLEER come from the germline V gene. Trimming took off 1 base at V and 5 bases at J, with 15 bases between the two ends. CDR3 residues: CASSQVQGGGNNSPLHF. CDR3 nucleotides: TGCGCCAGCAGCCAAGTACAAGGGGGGGGAAATAATTCACCCCTCCACTTT.

The chain couples TRBV4-3 to TRBJ2-6; D unclear. The germline CDR1 and CDR2 sequences are LGHNA and YSLEER. V lost 0 bases and J 4 bases, leaving 13 bases between the germline ends. CDR3 length: 17 residues. CDR3 coding DNA: TGCGCCAGCAGCCAAGAGTTAGAGTTTTCCGGGGCCAACGTCCTGACTTTC. It specifies CASSQELEFSGANVLTF.

This clone has just a few counts. This rearrangement joins TRBV14 to TRBJ1-1; weak D call: TRBD1 (6 bases). The CDR3 spans 15 residues. The germline V gene encodes CDR1 SGHDN and CDR2 FVKESK. V lost 4 bases to trimming and J lost 6 bases, with 18 bases between them. The CDR3 sequence: CASSPTTGSVAEAFF. The CDR3 nucleotides read TGTGCCAGCAGCCCGACAACAGGGAGCGTGGCTGAAGCTTTCTTT.

This clone was observed a single time. The rearrangement uses TRBV10-2 and TRBJ2-7; the match to TRBD1 covers 8 bases. Germline assignment: CDR1 WSHSY and CDR2 SAAADI. The CDR3 is made up of 13 amino acids. Trimming cost V 6 bases and J 0 bases; bases outside gene matches: 1. CDR3 region: CASRGQASYEQYF. DNA of the CDR3: TGCGCCAGCAGGGGACAGGCCTCCTACGAGCAGTACTTC.

CDR3 sequence (DNA): TGTGCCAGCAGCGTAGCTGGGGGACTTCCATTCAATGAGCAGTTCTTC. Amino acid sequence: CASSVAGGLPFNEQFF. V is TRBV9 and J is TRBJ2-1; D is perhaps TRBD2 (6 bases). CDR3 length: 16 residues. The germline V gene has CDR1 SGDLS and CDR2 YYNGEE. The V end was cut by 0 bases, the J end by 6 bases, with 16 bases between.

For the CDR3, the DNA is TGTGCCAGCAGCTATATCCCCGGGAGGTTGGGCTACACCTTC. Its translation is CASSYIPGRLGYTF. The chain has TRBV6-5 and TRBJ1-2; D unresolved. The ends were cut back, 6 bases at V and 8 bases at J, with 19 bases in the middle. The CDR3 spans 14 residues. Germline CDR1 is MNHEY and CDR2 is SVGAGI.

CDR3 nucleotides: TGCGCCAGCAGCCAAGATCTAGGTAGTCCCGCGAACACCGGGGAGCTGTTTTTT. It translates to CASSQDLGSPANTGELFF. The V and J genes are TRBV4-3 and TRBJ2-2; no clear D. The V end was cut by 0 bases, the J end by 0 bases, with 14 bases between. The length of the CDR3 is 18 residues. Germline values: CDR1 LGHNA, CDR2 YSLEER.

The chain uses TRBV5-1 and TRBJ2-7; 7 nucleotides match TRBD1. Unmatched junction bases numbered 12, after V lost 2 bases and J lost 7 bases. Germline CDR1 reads SGHRS; CDR2 reads YFSETQ. The CDR3 has 15 amino acids. The CDR3 here is CASSLLRTGLGEQYF. In DNA, the CDR3 is TGCGCCAGCAGCTTACTACGGACAGGCCTCGGGGAGCAGTACTTC.

The CDR3 DNA is TGTGCCAGCAGCCGACGAGCCGGGACAGGGTGGCTGGGGCAGTTCTTC. It encodes CASSRRAGTGWLGQFF. This chain links TRBV7-9 with TRBJ2-1, with 9 bases aligning to TRBD1. From germline, CDR1 is SEHNR and CDR2 FQNEAQ (reference sequence). There are 16 residues in the CDR3. The trim removed 5 bases at V and 12 bases at J, leaving 17 bases unmatched.

The V and J genes are TRBV7-9 and TRBJ1-4; 8 bases fit TRBD1. Germline trimming cut 5 bases from V and 6 bases from J; bases unmatched to any gene: 5. Germline V lookup: CDR1 SEHNR, CDR2 FQNEAQ (reference sequence). The CDR3 consists of 14 residues. CDR3 amino acids: CASSAGQGYEKLFF. The CDR3 DNA reads TGTGCCAGCAGCGCAGGACAGGGCTATGAAAAACTGTTTTTT.

V and J are TRBV10-3 and TRBJ1-1; weak D call: TRBD1 (5 bases). The germline V gene encodes CDR1 ENHRY and CDR2 SYGVKD. V lost 8 bases and J 5 bases, leaving 18 bases between the germline ends. The CDR3 is 14 amino acids. DNA for the CDR3: TGTGCCATCGGGAGGCCAGGGAGTCGGACTGAAGCTTTCTTT. Translating it yields CAIGRPGSRTEAFF.

The chain has TRBV2 and TRBJ2-7; 15 bases agree with TRBD2. Trimming cost V 7 bases and J 5 bases; bases outside gene matches: 6. Germline V lookup: CDR1 SNHLY, CDR2 FYNNEI. The CDR3 has 15 residues. CDR3 sequence: CASTGLAGGFNEQYF. The CDR3 bases are TGTGCCAGCACCGGACTAGCGGGAGGGTTCAACGAGCAGTACTTC.

The chain employs TRBV9 and TRBJ1-4; tentatively, D is TRBD1 (6 bases). Germline loops: CDR1 SGDLS, CDR2 YYNGEE. The V gene lost 4 bases and the J gene lost 7 bases, with 14 bases spanning the gap. The CDR3 spans 14 residues. The CDR3 region has the DNA TGTGCCAGCAGCAGGGGGACCTCGGGTGAAAAACTGTTTTTT. It yields the protein CASSRGTSGEKLFF.

The chain links TRBV19 to TRBJ2-5; TRBD2 agrees at 14 bases. The germline V gene encodes CDR1 LNHDA and CDR2 SQIVND (reference sequence). V dropped 5 bases and J dropped 5; count of bases not matched to a gene: 7. The CDR3 sequence is 16 residues long. The CDR3 loop is CASSSGTSGSWETQYF. The CDR3 DNA reads TGTGCCAGTAGTTCTGGGACTAGCGGGAGTTGGGAGACCCAGTACTTC.

This chain uses TRBV7-3 with TRBJ2-1; 7 nucleotides align to TRBD2. Unmatched junction bases numbered 15, after V lost 2 bases and J lost 5 bases. This CDR3 is built from 18 residues. Germline V gives CDR1 SGHTA, CDR2 FQGTGA. CDR3 coding DNA: TGTGCCAGCAGCTTAGGGGGGAGGGCCCTTCCGGGGAACAATGAGCAGTTCTTC. Amino acid sequence: CASSLGGRALPGNNEQFF.

This chain connects TRBV19 to TRBJ2-5; 8 nucleotides agree with TRBD2. Germline CDR1 LNHDA, CDR2 SQIVND (reference sequence). The CDR3 runs 17 residues. Germline trimming cut 3 bases from V and 1 base from J; bases unmatched to any gene: 10. CDR3 coding DNA: TGTGCCAGTAGTATGACTTTGAGCGGGGGACTCCAAGAGACCCAGTACTTC. Its translation is CASSMTLSGGLQETQYF.